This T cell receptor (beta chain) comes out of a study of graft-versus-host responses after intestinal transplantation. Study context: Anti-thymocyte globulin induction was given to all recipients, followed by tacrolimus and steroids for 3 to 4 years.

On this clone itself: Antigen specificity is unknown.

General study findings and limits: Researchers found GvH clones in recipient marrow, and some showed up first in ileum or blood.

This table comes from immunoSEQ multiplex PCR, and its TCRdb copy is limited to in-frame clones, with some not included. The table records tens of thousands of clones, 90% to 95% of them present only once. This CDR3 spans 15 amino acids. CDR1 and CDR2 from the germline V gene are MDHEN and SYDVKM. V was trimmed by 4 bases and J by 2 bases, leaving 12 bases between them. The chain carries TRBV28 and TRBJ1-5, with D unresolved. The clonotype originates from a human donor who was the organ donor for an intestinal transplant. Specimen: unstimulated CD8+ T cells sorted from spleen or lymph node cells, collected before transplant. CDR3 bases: TGTGCCAGCAGTTCCGGCCCTTGGGGCAATCAGCCCCAGCATTTT. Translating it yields CASSSGPWGNQPQHF.